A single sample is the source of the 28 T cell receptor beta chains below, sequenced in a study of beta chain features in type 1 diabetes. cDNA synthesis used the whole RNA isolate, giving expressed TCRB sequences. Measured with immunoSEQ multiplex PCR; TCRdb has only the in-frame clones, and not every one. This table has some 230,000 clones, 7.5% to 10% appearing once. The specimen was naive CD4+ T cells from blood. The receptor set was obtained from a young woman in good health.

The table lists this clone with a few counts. CDR3 sequence: CASSLYGSSYEQYF. CDR3 nucleotides: TGTGCCAGCAGCTTATACGGGAGCTCCTACGAGCAGTACTTC. The rearrangement links TRBV7-3 to TRBJ2-7; TRBD2 might be the D (6 bases). V dropped 2 bases and J dropped 0 bases, with 8 bases sitting between them. Germline V gene lookup returns CDR1 SGHTA and CDR2 FQGTGA. CDR3 length: 14 amino acids.

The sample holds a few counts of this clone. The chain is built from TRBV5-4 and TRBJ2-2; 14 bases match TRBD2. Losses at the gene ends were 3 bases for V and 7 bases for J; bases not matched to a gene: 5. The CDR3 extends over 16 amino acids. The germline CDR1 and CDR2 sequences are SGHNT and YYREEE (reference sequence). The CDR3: CASSSRTSGGFGELFF. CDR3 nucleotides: TGTGCCAGCAGCTCAAGGACTAGCGGGGGGTTCGGGGAGCTGTTTTTT.

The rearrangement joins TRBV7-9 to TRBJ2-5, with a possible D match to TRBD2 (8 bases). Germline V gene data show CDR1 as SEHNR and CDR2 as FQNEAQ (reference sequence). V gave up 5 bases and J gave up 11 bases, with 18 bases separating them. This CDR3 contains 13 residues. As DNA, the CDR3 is TGTGCCAGCAGCCCGACAGGGACTAGGGAGCAGTACTTC. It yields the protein CASSPTGTREQYF.

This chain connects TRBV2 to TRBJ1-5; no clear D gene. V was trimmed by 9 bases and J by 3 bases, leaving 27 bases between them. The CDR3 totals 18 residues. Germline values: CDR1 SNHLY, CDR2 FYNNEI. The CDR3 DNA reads TGTGCCAGTCAAGCGGGGAGACCGACAAATATGAACAATCAGCCCCAGCATTTT. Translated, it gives CASQAGRPTNMNNQPQHF.

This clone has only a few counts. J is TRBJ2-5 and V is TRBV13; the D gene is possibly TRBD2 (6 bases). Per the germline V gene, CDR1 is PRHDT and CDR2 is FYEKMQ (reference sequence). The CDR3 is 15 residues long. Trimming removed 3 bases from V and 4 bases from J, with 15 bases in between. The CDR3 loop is CASSFDAGRGETQYF. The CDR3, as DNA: TGTGCCAGCAGCTTCGACGCGGGGCGGGGAGAGACCCAGTACTTC.

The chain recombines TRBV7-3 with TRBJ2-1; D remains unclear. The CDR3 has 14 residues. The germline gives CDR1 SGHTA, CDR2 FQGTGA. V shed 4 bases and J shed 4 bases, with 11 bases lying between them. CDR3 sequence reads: CASSSRSKYNEQFF. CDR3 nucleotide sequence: TGTGCCAGCAGCTCCCGTTCTAAATACAATGAGCAGTTCTTC.

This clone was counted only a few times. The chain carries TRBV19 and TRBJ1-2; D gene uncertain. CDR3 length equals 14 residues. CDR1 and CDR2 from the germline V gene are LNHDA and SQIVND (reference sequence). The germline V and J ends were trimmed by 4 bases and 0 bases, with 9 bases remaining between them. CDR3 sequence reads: CASSTPSANYGYTF. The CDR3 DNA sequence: TGTGCCAGTAGTACCCCATCAGCTAACTATGGCTACACCTTC.

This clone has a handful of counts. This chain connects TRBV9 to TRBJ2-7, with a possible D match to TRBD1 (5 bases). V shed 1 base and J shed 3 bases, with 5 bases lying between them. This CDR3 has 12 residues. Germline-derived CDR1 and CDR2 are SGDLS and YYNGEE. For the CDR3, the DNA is TGTGCCAGCAGCGTACAGGGCTACGAGCAGTACTTC. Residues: CASSVQGYEQYF.

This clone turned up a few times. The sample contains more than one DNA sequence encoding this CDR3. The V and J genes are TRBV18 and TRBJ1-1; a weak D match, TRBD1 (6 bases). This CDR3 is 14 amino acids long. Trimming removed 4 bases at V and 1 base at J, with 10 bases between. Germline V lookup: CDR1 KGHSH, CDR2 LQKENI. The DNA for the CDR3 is TGTGCCAGCTCACAACAGGGTGGGAACACTGAAGCTTTCTTT. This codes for CASSQQGGNTEAFF.

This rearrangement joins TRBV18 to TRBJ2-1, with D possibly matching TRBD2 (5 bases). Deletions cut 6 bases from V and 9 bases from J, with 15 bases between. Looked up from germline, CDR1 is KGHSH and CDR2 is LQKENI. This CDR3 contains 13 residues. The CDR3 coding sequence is TGTGCCAGCTCGTTCAGCGTCGGGGTTGAGCAGTTCTTC. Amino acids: CASSFSVGVEQFF. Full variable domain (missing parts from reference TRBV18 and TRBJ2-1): NAGVMQNPRHLVRRRGQEARLRCSPMKGHSHVYWYRQLPEEGLKFMVYLQKENIIDESGMPKERFSAEFPKEGPSILRIQQVVRGDSAAYFCASSFSVGVEQFFGPGTRLTVL.

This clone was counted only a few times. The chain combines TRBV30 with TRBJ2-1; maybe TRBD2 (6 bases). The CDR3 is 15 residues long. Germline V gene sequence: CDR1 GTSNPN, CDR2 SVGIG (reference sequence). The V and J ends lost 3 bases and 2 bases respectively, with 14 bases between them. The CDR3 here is CAWSFSGGTYNEQFF. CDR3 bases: TGTGCCTGGAGCTTTAGCGGAGGCACCTACAATGAGCAGTTCTTC.

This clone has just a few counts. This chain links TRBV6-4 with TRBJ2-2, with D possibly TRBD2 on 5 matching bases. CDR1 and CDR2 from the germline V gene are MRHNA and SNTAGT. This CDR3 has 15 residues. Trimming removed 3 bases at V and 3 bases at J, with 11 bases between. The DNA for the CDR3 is TGTGCCAGCAGTGAATCATCCGGGGACACCGGGGAGCTGTTTTTT. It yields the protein CASSESSGDTGELFF.

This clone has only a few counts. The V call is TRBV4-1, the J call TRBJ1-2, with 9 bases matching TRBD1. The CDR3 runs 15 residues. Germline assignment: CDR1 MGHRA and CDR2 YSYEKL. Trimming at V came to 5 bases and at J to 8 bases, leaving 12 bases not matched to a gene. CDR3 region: CASSVPGTGQSGYTF. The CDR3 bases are TGCGCCAGCAGCGTTCCCGGGACAGGGCAGTCCGGCTACACCTTC.

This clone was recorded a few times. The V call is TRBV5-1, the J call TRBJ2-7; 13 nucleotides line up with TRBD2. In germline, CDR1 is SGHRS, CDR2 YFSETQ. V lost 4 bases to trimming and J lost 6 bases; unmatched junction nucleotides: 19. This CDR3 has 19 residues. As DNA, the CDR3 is TGCGCCAGCAGCAGGACTAGCGGGAGCACGAATGGGCAGGTCCCCGAGCAGTACTTC. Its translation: CASSRTSGSTNGQVPEQYF.

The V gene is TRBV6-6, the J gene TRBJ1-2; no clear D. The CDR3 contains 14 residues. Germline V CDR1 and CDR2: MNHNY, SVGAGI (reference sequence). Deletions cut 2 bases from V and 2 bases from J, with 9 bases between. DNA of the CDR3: TGTGCCAGCAGTTACGATCCAGTCAACTATGGCTACACCTTC. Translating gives CASSYDPVNYGYTF.

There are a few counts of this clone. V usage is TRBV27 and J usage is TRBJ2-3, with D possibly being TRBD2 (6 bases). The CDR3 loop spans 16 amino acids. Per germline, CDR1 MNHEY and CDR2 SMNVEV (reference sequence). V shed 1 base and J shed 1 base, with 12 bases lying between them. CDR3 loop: CASSLLGGSGTDTQYF. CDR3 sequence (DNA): TGTGCCAGCAGTTTATTGGGGGGATCGGGCACAGATACGCAGTATTTT.

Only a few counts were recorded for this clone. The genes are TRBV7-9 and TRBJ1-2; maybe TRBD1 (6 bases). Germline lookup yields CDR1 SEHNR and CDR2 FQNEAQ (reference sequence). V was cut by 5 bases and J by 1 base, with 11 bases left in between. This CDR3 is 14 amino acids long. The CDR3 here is CASSPTGVNYGYTF. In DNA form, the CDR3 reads TGTGCCAGCAGCCCGACAGGCGTTAACTATGGCTACACCTTC.

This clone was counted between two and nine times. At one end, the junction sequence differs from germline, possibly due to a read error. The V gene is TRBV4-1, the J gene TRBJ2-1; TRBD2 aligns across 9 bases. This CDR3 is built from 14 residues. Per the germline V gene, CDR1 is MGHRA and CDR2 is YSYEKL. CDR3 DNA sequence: TGCGCCAGCCGCCACGCGGGGGGGGACAATGAGCAGTTCTTC. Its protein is CASRHAGGDNEQFF.

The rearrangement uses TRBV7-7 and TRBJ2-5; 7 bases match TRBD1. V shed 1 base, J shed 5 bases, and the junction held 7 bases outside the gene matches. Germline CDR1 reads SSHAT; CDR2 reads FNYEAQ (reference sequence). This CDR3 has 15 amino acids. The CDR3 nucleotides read TGTGCCAGCAGCTTAGGGGGACAGCGGTCGGAGACCCAGTACTTC. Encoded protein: CASSLGGQRSETQYF.

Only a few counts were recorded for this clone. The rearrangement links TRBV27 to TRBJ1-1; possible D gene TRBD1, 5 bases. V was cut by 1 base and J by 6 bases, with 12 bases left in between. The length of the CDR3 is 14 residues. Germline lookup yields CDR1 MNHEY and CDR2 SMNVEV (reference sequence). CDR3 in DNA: TGTGCCAGCAGTTTATTAGGACAACCGTCTGAAGCTTTCTTT. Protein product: CASSLLGQPSEAFF.

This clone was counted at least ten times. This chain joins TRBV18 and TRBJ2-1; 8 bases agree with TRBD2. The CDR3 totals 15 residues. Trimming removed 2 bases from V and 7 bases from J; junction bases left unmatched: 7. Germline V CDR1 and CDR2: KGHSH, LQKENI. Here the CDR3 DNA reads TGTGCCAGCTCACCATCGGCTGGCGGGGGGAATGAGCAGTTCTTC. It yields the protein CASSPSAGGGNEQFF.

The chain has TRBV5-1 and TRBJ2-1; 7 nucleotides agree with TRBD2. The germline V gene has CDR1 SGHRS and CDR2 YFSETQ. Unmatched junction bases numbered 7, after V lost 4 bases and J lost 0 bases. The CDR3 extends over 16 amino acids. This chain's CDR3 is CASSTGGVSSYNEQFF. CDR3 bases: TGCGCCAGCAGCACTGGGGGGGTTAGCTCCTACAATGAGCAGTTCTTC.

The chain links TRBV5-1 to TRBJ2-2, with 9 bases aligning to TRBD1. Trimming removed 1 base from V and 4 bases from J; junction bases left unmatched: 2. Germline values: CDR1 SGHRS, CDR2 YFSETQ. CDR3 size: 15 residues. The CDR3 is CASSLRDRVTGELFF. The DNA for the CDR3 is TGCGCCAGCAGCTTGAGGGACAGGGTCACCGGGGAGCTGTTTTTT. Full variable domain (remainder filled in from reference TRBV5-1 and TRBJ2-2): KAGVTQTPRYLIKTRGQQVTLSCSPISGHRSVSWYQQTPGQGLQFLFEYFSETQRNKGNFPGRFSGRQFSNSRSEMNVSTLELGDSALYLCASSLRDRVTGELFFGEGSRLTVL.

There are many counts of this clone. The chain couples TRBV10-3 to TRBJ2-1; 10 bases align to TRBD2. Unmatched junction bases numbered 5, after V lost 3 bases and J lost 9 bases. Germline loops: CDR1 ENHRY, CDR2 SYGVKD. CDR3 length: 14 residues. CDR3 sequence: CAISDLAGAPEQFF. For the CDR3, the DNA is TGTGCCATCAGTGACCTAGCGGGAGCGCCTGAGCAGTTCTTC.

The CDR3 reads CASSLVPSVSPWVNTDTQYF. The CDR3 bases are TGTGCCAGCAGCTTGGTCCCGAGCGTCTCACCCTGGGTAAACACAGATACGCAGTATTTT. The chain couples TRBV5-4 to TRBJ2-3; D not resolved. Germline assignment: CDR1 SGHNT and CDR2 YYREEE (reference sequence). V shed 0 bases and J shed 2 bases, with 25 bases lying between them. This CDR3 has 20 residues.

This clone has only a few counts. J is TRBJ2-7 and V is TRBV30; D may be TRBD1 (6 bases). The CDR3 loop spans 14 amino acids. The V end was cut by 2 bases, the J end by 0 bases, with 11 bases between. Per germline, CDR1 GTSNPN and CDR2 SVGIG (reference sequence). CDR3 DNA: TGTGCCTGGAGTCCCGGGACACTCTCCTACGAGCAGTACTTC. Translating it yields CAWSPGTLSYEQYF.

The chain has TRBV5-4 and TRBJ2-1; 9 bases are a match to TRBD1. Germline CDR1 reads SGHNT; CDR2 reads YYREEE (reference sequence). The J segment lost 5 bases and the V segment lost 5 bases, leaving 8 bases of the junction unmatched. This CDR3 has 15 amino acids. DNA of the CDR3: TGTGCCAGCAGTTCCGGGACAGGGACCAACAATGAGCAGTTCTTC. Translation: CASSSGTGTNNEQFF.

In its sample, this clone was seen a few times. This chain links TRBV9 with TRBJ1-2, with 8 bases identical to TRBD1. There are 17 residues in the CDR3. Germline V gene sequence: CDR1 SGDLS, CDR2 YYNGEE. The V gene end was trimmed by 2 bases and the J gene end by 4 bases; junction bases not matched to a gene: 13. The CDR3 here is CASSVLTGDISPYGYTF. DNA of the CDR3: TGTGCCAGCAGCGTGTTGACAGGGGATATAAGCCCCTATGGCTACACCTTC.